A selection of T cell receptor beta chains follows, all from one sample in a study of post-analysis software for immune sequencing data. TCRdb re-derived calls from the PCR reads in MiXCR, one entry per CDR3 protein. The sample consists of 650,000 to 850,000 distinct CDR3 sequences, 53% of them appearing once. The sequencing sample was made of blood. The receptors stem from a girl between 5 and 17 years old with multiple sclerosis. The CDR3 runs from the conserved cysteine through the conserved F or W. Each record gives: V gene, J gene, clone size, D gene, CDR3 DNA, CDR3 protein. A D gene is named only where the DNA matches it firmly. The listing skips clone size in some rows; elsewhere it reads once, few, many or a size class.

>TRBV12-3/TRBV12-4|TRBJ2-7|few|TRBD2
TGTGCCAGCAGCGCCAGCGGGAGGTACTACGAGCAGTACTTC
CASSASGRYYEQYF
>TRBV20-1|TRBJ2-5|NA|TRBD1
TGCAGTGCTAGCCCCGGACAGGGGGCCGGAGAGACCCAGTACTTC
CSASPGQGAGETQYF
>TRBV20-1|TRBJ2-5|NA|NA
TGCAGTGCTAGAGTCCCTGATTGGGAGACCCAGTACTTC
CSARVPDWETQYF
>TRBV5-1|TRBJ2-1|few|NA
TGCGCCAGCAGCCACAGGGTCCTCTCCTCCTACAATGAGCAGTTCTTC
CASSHRVLSSYNEQFF
>TRBV18|TRBJ2-1|few|NA
TGTGCCAGCTCACCACCCGTGGCGGAGACCGACAATGAGCAGTTCTTC
CASSPPVAETDNEQFF
>TRBV10-3|TRBJ2-7|NA|NA
TGTGCCATCGGGTCCTCCTACGAGCAGTACTTC
CAIGSSYEQYF
>TRBV20-1|TRBJ1-1|NA|NA
TGCAGTGCCGGGAGGGAAGCTTTCTTT
CSAGREAFF
>TRBV10-3|TRBJ2-3|few|NA
TGTGCCATCAGGGACAACACAGATACGCAGTATTTT
CAIRDNTDTQYF
>TRBV11-1|TRBJ2-4|NA|TRBD2
TGTGCCAGCAGCTTAGCGTCCCCCCAGCGGGAGGGCCCTCAGGCCAAAAACATTCAGTACTTC
CASSLASPQREGPQAKNIQYF
>TRBV29-1|TRBJ1-1|NA|NA
TGCAGCGTTGATAACGCCGGGGGAACAGGCGCTTTCTTT
CSVDNAGGTGAFF
>TRBV29-1|TRBJ2-7|NA|NA
TGCAGCGTTGCCACACGCTCCACCTACGAGCAGTACTTC
CSVATRSTYEQYF
>TRBV29-1|TRBJ1-2|NA|NA
TGCAGCGTTGAAGTGGGGGGCTGGGATGGCTACACCTTC
CSVEVGGWDGYTF
>TRBV12-3/TRBV12-4|TRBJ1-2|NA|NA
TGTGCCAGCACCCTGCGCCACCTTGCAGGGGAGGGCTACACCTTC
CASTLRHLAGEGYTF
>TRBV7-2|TRBJ2-3|NA|TRBD2
TGTGCCAGCAGCGCAGTTTGGAGGACTAGCGGGAGCACAGATACGCAGTATTTT
CASSAVWRTSGSTDTQYF
>TRBV12-3/TRBV12-4|TRBJ2-2|few|NA
TGTGCCAGCAGCCCCCGGGGCTGGTCCGGGGAGCTGTTTTTT
CASSPRGWSGELFF
>TRBV12-3/TRBV12-4|TRBJ2-1|NA|NA
TGTGCCAGCCGGGCTCAGACACAGAACAATGAGCAGTTCTTC
CASRAQTQNNEQFF
>TRBV18|TRBJ2-1|NA|TRBD2
TGTGCCAGCTCACCACCGAGGCTAGCGGACTACAATGAGCAGTTCTTC
CASSPPRLADYNEQFF
>TRBV6-6|TRBJ1-2|few|TRBD1
TGTGCCAGCAATGATCCAGGGGGGACCCTCTATGGCTACACCTTC
CASNDPGGTLYGYTF
>TRBV9|TRBJ2-5|NA|NA
TGTGCCAGCAGCGTAACTAGTTTTGAGACCCAGTACTTC
CASSVTSFETQYF
>TRBV7-2|TRBJ1-2|NA|NA
TGTGCCAGCAGCCCGTCCCGGACCGATAACTATGGCTACACCTTC
CASSPSRTDNYGYTF
>TRBV7-3|TRBJ2-4|NA|NA
TGTGCCAGCAGCAAAGCTAGGGGGAGCAATGAGCAGTACTTC
CASSKARGSNEQYF
>TRBV6-5|TRBJ2-7|few|NA
TGTGCCAGCAGTTATTTGGTGGTAGGCCAGTTGGAGGAGCAGTACTTC
CASSYLVVGQLEEQYF
>TRBV7-9|TRBJ2-1|NA|TRBD2
TGTGCCAGCAGCTTGTCTCCGGGAGGCTCCTACAATGAGCAGTTCTTC
CASSLSPGGSYNEQFF
>TRBV7-2|TRBJ2-6|NA|TRBD2
TGTGCCAGCAGCTTAAGGCCGGGGGGTGGGGCCAACGTCCTGACTTTC
CASSLRPGGGANVLTF
>TRBV10-3|TRBJ2-3|NA|NA
TGTGCCATCAGTGAGGGAACTTCCGATACGCAGTATTTT
CAISEGTSDTQYF
>TRBV5-1|TRBJ1-4|few|TRBD1
TGCGCCAGCAGCGGACAGGGGGGAGCAACTAATGAAAAACTGTTTTTT
CASSGQGGATNEKLFF
>TRBV14|TRBJ2-1|NA|NA
TGTGCCAGCAGCCAAGGGTCTTATGAGCAGTTCTTC
CASSQGSYEQFF
>TRBV27|TRBJ2-3|NA|TRBD1
TGTGCCAGCAGTTCCCGCATAACAGGGGGTGGCACAGATACGCAGTATTTT
CASSSRITGGGTDTQYF
>TRBV20-1|TRBJ1-2|NA|NA
TGCAGTGGGGGGATGGGGGCTGAGGCCGATGGCTACACCTTC
CSGGMGAEADGYTF
>TRBV5-1|TRBJ2-1|once|NA
TGCGCCAGCAGCCCGTCGGGGCCTGGCTACAGTGAGCAGTTCTTC
CASSPSGPGYSEQFF
>TRBV29-1|TRBJ1-2|NA|TRBD1
TGCAACGTTGACCTGACAGGGGGCAAGAACTATGGCTACACCTTC
CNVDLTGGKNYGYTF
>TRBV9|TRBJ2-5|NA|TRBD2
TGTGCCAGCAGCTCTAGCGGGCCGGAGACCCAGTACTTC
CASSSSGPETQYF
>TRBV5-1|TRBJ2-7|NA|NA
TGCGCCAGCAGCCTGAGAAGTTCGCCATCCTACGAGCAGTACTTC
CASSLRSSPSYEQYF
>TRBV4-2|TRBJ2-1|NA|NA
TGTGCCAGCAGCCAAGATTTCCGTGAGCAGTTCTTC
CASSQDFREQFF
>TRBV7-2|TRBJ1-2|NA|NA
TGTGCCAGCAGCTTGACGAGGGGTGATGGCTACACCTTC
CASSLTRGDGYTF
>TRBV5-1|TRBJ2-7|NA|TRBD1
TGCGCCAGCAGCTCTGACAGGGTCTACGAGCAGTACTTC
CASSSDRVYEQYF
>TRBV29-1|TRBJ2-7|NA|NA
TGCAGCGTTGGTGCCGGGTTGCCACCATCCTACGAGCAGTACTTC
CSVGAGLPPSYEQYF
>TRBV6-6|TRBJ2-7|NA|NA
TGTGCCAGCAGTTACTGGGACCTCACGCCCTACGAGCAGTACTTC
CASSYWDLTPYEQYF
>TRBV6-4|TRBJ1-2|NA|NA
TGTGCCAGCAGTGAGGACGAGGGAAGCTACACCTTC
CASSEDEGSYTF
>TRBV30|TRBJ2-5|few|NA
TGTGCCTGGACTACACGGGAGACCCAGTACTTC
CAWTTRETQYF
>TRBV20-1|TRBJ1-2|NA|TRBD1
TGCAGTGCTACTTTACAGGGGGCGGGGGACTATGGCTACACCTTC
CSATLQGAGDYGYTF
>TRBV3-1|TRBJ2-3|NA|NA
TGTGCCAGCAGCCAAGGTAGGACCCAAGATACGCAGTATTTT
CASSQGRTQDTQYF
>TRBV15|TRBJ1-2|NA|NA
TGTGCCACCAGCAGAGCCCGGGACACCAACTATGGCTACACCTTC
CATSRARDTNYGYTF
>TRBV29-1|TRBJ1-2|NA|NA
TGCAGCGTGGTGCACAGGGCTTATGGCTACACCTTC
CSVVHRAYGYTF
>TRBV7-6|TRBJ2-3|NA|TRBD2
TGTGCCAGCAGCCTTAGCGGGGGGGGAGTTAGCACAGATACGCAGTATTTT
CASSLSGGGVSTDTQYF
>TRBV12-3/TRBV12-4|TRBJ2-1|NA|TRBD1
TGTGCCAGCAGCCTAACAGGGGCCCAAACGGAGCAGTTCTTC
CASSLTGAQTEQFF